The clone carrying this TCR beta chain was observed a handful of times. One entry per CDR3 protein, called by TCRdb with MiXCR from the RACE reads. The repertoire holds roughly 71,000 distinct CDR3 sequences, about 5.7% seen once, with 3.4% in the top ten. This entry is derived from a study of human T cells and chemical hapten exposure. The CDR3 loop spans 14 amino acids. V lost 4 bases and J lost 9; bases outside the gene matches: 8. CDR1 DFQATT and CDR2 SNEGSKA come from the germline V gene (reference sequence). Time point defined: healthy volunteer bleed at 6 weeks. Total RNA came from unfractionated whole blood.

Sequencing was done on a sample of whole blood. V and J are TRBV20-1 and TRBJ2-1; 11 nucleotides match TRBD1. The TCR comes from a female donor in good health. Some clones in this sample may be carry-over from other donors' samples. CDR3 sequence (DNA): TGCAGTGCTACCCGGACAGGGGGCTCGGGTGAGCAGTTCTTC. Its protein product is CSATRTGGSGEQFF.